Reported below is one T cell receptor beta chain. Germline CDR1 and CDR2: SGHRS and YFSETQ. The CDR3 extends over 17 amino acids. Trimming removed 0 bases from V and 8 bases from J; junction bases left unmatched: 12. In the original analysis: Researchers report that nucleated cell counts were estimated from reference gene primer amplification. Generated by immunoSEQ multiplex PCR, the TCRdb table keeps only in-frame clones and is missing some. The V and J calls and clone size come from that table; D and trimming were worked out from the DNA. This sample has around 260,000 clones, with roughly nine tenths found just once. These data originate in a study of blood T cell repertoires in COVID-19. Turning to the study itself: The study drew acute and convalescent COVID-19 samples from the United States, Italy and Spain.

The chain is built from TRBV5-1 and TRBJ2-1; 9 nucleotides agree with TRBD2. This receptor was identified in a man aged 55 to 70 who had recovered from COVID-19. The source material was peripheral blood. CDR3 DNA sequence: TGCGCCAGCAGCTTGGAGGCTAGCGGGGCGCCCACCGATGAGCAGTTCTTC. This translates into CASSLEASGAPTDEQFF.